This T cell receptor beta chain appears in the sequencing data of a study of post-analysis software for immune sequencing data. Study context: Disease courses included relapsing-remitting, secondary progressive and progressive-relapsing multiple sclerosis. Regarding the study as a whole: Controls showed lower frequencies than patients for five TRBV segments, and TRBV5-6, TRBV5-1 and TRBV20-1 were among these. The authors found that F measure strongly co-clustered same-batch samples.

About this clonotype: Antigen specificity is unknown.

CDR1 and CDR2 (germline): DFQATT, SNEGSKA (reference sequence). The CDR3 extends over 14 amino acids. V was cut by 3 bases and J by 5 bases, with 17 bases left in between. Tagging with unique molecular identifiers was a feature of the TCR beta cDNA libraries. TCRdb redid the calling of the PCR reads with MiXCR, one entry per CDR3 protein. This sample carries a few hundred thousand distinct CDR3 sequences, roughly 35% of them seen once, and the ten largest clones take around 15%. The specimen sequenced was blood. The genes are TRBV20-1 and TRBJ2-7; D may be TRBD1 (6 bases). This TCR was sampled from a girl aged 10-17 years with multiple sclerosis. In DNA, the CDR3 is TGCAGTGCTAGTCTCGCCAGGGGTGACAACGAGCAGTACTTC. This sequence encodes CSASLARGDNEQYF.